The T cell receptor beta chain described here comes from a study of T cell responses to AZD1222 COVID-19 vaccine. Clones were read by immunoSEQ multiplex PCR, and TCRdb kept only the in-frame ones, dropping some. The table shows about 68,000 clones, with 80% to 90% occurring only once. The clonotype originates from an adult in good health. The sample in question was peripheral blood, obtained on day 0 of AZD1222 vaccination.

The DNA for the CDR3 is TGTGCCAGCAGCTTAAAACCGGACAGGGCGACTGAAGCTTTCTTT. Its translation: CASSLKPDRATEAFF. This chain joins TRBV7-9 and TRBJ1-1; 8 nucleotides match TRBD1. Germline-derived CDR1 and CDR2 are SEHNR and FQNEAQ (reference sequence). This CDR3 contains 15 residues. The J segment lost 5 bases and the V segment lost 2 bases, leaving 7 bases of the junction unmatched. The full variable domain, with the rest looked up from reference TRBV7-9 and TRBJ1-1, is DTGVSQNPRHKITKRGQNVTFRCDPISEHNRLYWYRQTLGQGPEFLTYFQNEAQLEKSRLLSDRFSAERPKGSFSTLEIQRTEQGDSAMYLCASSLKPDRATEAFFGQGTRLTVV.